A selection of T cell receptor beta chains follows, all from one sample in a study of beta chain features in type 1 diabetes. Some clones are missing from TCRdb's copy, which holds only in-frame ones; the method was immunoSEQ multiplex PCR. The sample includes 300,000 to 350,000 clones, 8% of them seen just once. Sequenced: central memory CD4+ T cells from blood. These TCRs come from a young woman in good health. Each CDR3 is given with its conserved first and last residue.

TRBV7-9	TRBJ2-4	CASSSKDRFKNIQYF
TRBV9	TRBJ1-2	CASSAHREVLNGYTF
TRBV7-9	TRBJ1-1	CASSLVSQNTEAFF
TRBV25-1	TRBJ2-4	CASSESWEKNIQYF
TRBV19	TRBJ2-5	CASSIVGGWETQYF
TRBV11-2	TRBJ2-1	CASSPRDAGGLRGNEQFF
TRBV6-5	TRBJ2-5	CASRRGLGEETQYF
TRBV19	TRBJ2-3	CASNLGGRFDTQYF
TRBV11-2	TRBJ2-3	CASSLRGGTDTQYF
TRBV19	TRBJ2-1	CATQGAGTSSLVEQFF
TRBV29-1	TRBJ2-7	CSALGGTSADYEQYF
TRBV2	TRBJ2-1	CASMASPNNEQFF
TRBV23-1	TRBJ2-1	CAISSSRALFSSYNEQFF
TRBV5-6	TRBJ2-5	CASSLSASAAQYF
TRBV7-6	TRBJ1-5	CASSLFSGANQPQHF
TRBV7-2	TRBJ2-7	CASSLLPGYEQYF
TRBV28	TRBJ1-5	CASSSLGQGTQPQHF
TRBV7-3	TRBJ2-3	CASSSLSTDTQYF
TRBV28	TRBJ1-3	CASSFRLNTIYF
TRBV11-1	TRBJ2-1	CASSQFRGTTYNEQFF
TRBV2	TRBJ2-2	CASSETGGGGELFF
TRBV27	TRBJ1-4	CASSIGTGNKLFF
TRBV29-1	TRBJ1-2	CSVSVDYGYTF
TRBV15	TRBJ2-3	CATSQDRVGTDTQYF
TRBV9	TRBJ1-2	CASSVGRAASLYGYTF
TRBV5-1	TRBJ2-1	CASSPAMSSYNEQFF
TRBV25-1	TRBJ2-3	CASSSGTDTQYF
TRBV5-1	TRBJ2-7	CASSLAADSPEGQYF
TRBV2	TRBJ2-1	CASSRGRTSYNEQFF
TRBV7-9	TRBJ2-7	CASSSAAPYEQYF
TRBV25-1	TRBJ1-4	CASSFFEKLFF
TRBV7-2	TRBJ1-1	CASSHHGQGAVAEAFF
TRBV7-2	TRBJ1-1	CASSLFRDSYTEAFF
TRBV28	TRBJ2-5	CASAGTSETQYF
TRBV20-1	TRBJ2-6	CSASGANVLTF
TRBV11-2	TRBJ2-5	CASSSTFQETQYF
TRBV27	TRBJ2-1	CASSSILAGGYNEQFF
TRBV4-2	TRBJ1-4	CASTSEPYTGRNEKLFF
TRBV27	TRBJ2-1	CASSFSVRRTNEQFF
TRBV7-3	TRBJ1-1	CASSPQGVTEAFF
TRBV2	TRBJ1-2	CASSAVTGGGYTF
TRBV5-4	TRBJ1-2	CASSPSINYGYTF
TRBV19	TRBJ2-4	CASSPPGSKNIQYF
TRBV7-8	TRBJ2-1	CASSLYPTSDSYNEQFF
TRBV29-1	TRBJ2-1	CSVGVSSYNEQFF
TRBV7-9	TRBJ2-5	CASSFGWETQYF
TRBV27	TRBJ2-7	CASSESGRRSYEQYF
TRBV2	TRBJ2-7	CASKDRGADEQYF
TRBV10-3	TRBJ2-1	CAISETGGPFF
TRBV27	TRBJ2-1	CASSLTSGSYNEQFF
TRBV9	TRBJ2-1	CASSVQSHNEQFF
TRBV5-1	TRBJ2-5	CASSFDGAQYF
TRBV11-2	TRBJ2-7	CASSLMKGSYEQYF